One T cell receptor beta chain is described in this entry. What it recognizes is unknown. Treatment given: roughly 10-day PBMC culture with coronavirus spike peptide pools or control peptides (ViraFEST assay). This record comes from a study of vaccination and CD4 T cells after COVID-19. This CDR3 spans 14 amino acids. Germline CDR1 DFQATT, CDR2 SNEGSKA (reference sequence). V gave up 5 bases and J gave up 3 bases, with 14 bases separating them. With the Oncomine TCR Beta short-read assay, DNA from cultured CD4+ T cells was sequenced. MiXCR, run by TCRdb on the PCR reads, gives a single entry per CDR3 protein. The table records just under 20,000 distinct CDR3 sequences, approximately 67% of them present only once.

What was sequenced was CD4+ T cells from blood, cultured in vitro. The sequence came from a human donor who had recovered from COVID-19. The chain joins TRBV20-1 to TRBJ2-1; tentatively, D is TRBD2 (5 bases). Here the CDR3 reads CSAGERTYYNEQFF. The CDR3 region has the DNA TGCAGTGCTGGTGAGCGGACTTACTACAATGAGCAGTTCTTC.